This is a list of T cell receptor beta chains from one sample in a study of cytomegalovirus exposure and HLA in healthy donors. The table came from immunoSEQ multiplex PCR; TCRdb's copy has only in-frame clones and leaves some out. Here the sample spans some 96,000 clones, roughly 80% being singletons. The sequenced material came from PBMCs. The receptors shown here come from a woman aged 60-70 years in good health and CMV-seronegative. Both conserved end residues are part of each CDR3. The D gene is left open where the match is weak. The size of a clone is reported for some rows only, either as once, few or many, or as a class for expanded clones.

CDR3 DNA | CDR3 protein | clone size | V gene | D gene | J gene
TGTGCCAGCAGACGTTTAGGGGGCGACTATGGCTACACCTTC | CASRRLGGDYGYTF | - | TRBV6-1 | TRBD1 | TRBJ1-2
TGTGCCTGGAGTGTATCCGGGAGAGGCGTTGGCTACGAGCAGTACTTC | CAWSVSGRGVGYEQYF | - | TRBV30 | - | TRBJ2-7
TGTGCCAGCAGCCCCGGCGGGCTAGCGGGATCGGAAGAGCAGTACTTC | CASSPGGLAGSEEQYF | - | TRBV9 | TRBD2 | TRBJ2-7
TGTGCCAGCAGCGCCCGACAGGGGGACACCGGGGAGCTGTTTTTT | CASSARQGDTGELFF | - | TRBV7-9 | TRBD1 | TRBJ2-2
TGCGCCAGCAGCCCAACGAATCCGGGAGATTCACTTGAGCAGTTCTTC | CASSPTNPGDSLEQFF | - | TRBV4-3 | - | TRBJ2-1
TGTGCCAGCAGTTATCCCTACGAGCAGTACTTC | CASSYPYEQYF | - | TRBV2 | - | TRBJ2-7
TGTGCCAGCAGTTACCTTTTACAGGGGAGGCCCTATGGCTACACCTTC | CASSYLLQGRPYGYTF | few | TRBV6-5 | TRBD1 | TRBJ1-2
TGTGCCAGCAGCAAACCCGGGACAGGAAACACCATATATTTT | CASSKPGTGNTIYF | - | TRBV7-2 | - | TRBJ1-3
TGTGCCAGTAGTGTAATGAACACCGGGGAGCTGTTTTTT | CASSVMNTGELFF | once | TRBV19 | - | TRBJ2-2
TGTGCCAGCAGCTCCCGTGGACAGCAAAACTATGGCTACACCTTC | CASSSRGQQNYGYTF | - | TRBV9 | - | TRBJ1-2
TGCGCCAGCAGCTTGACTAGCGGGGGAGGCACCGGGGAGCTGTTTTTT | CASSLTSGGGTGELFF | - | TRBV5-1 | TRBD2 | TRBJ2-2
TGTGCCAGCAGCGTAGCCGAGTCGGGGAGCACTGAAGCTTTCTTT | CASSVAESGSTEAFF | - | TRBV9 | - | TRBJ1-1
TGTGCCAGCACTTTCGGACAGGGCTACGAGCAGTACTTC | CASTFGQGYEQYF | few | TRBV27 | TRBD1 | TRBJ2-7
TGTGCCAGCAGCCCCTTGACCAGGGTTAGCACAGATACGCAGTATTTT | CASSPLTRVSTDTQYF | few | TRBV7-9 | - | TRBJ2-3
TGTGCCAGCAGCTCCTACGGGGATTTTGATGGCTACACCTTC | CASSSYGDFDGYTF | - | TRBV6-1 | - | TRBJ1-2
TGTGCCAGCAGTTCGGGACAGGGGGCTTACAATGAGCAGTTCTTC | CASSSGQGAYNEQFF | - | TRBV28 | TRBD1 | TRBJ2-1
TGTGCCAGCAGTTTTACAGGGTCTGGAGATTCACCCCTCAACTTT | CASSFTGSGDSPLNF | - | TRBV27 | - | TRBJ1-6
TGTGCCAGCAGCTTAGAAGGGACAGCTGGGGCCAACGTCCTGACTTTC | CASSLEGTAGANVLTF | - | TRBV7-2 | TRBD1 | TRBJ2-6
TGCAGCGTTGTGGCAGGGGAACATCAGCCCCAGCATTTT | CSVVAGEHQPQHF | once | TRBV29-1 | - | TRBJ1-5
TGTGCCAGCAGCCCCGGTCCCGGGGGTTACGAGCAGTACTTC | CASSPGPGGYEQYF | - | TRBV6-5 | - | TRBJ2-7
TGTGCCTGGAGTAGGCAGGGCAGGCCTGGCTACACCTTC | CAWSRQGRPGYTF | - | TRBV30 | - | TRBJ1-2
TGCGCCAGCCAAAGGACACCTATTTCGAACACTGAAGCTTTCTTT | CASQRTPISNTEAFF | - | TRBV5-1 | - | TRBJ1-1
TGTGCCAGCAGCCCATTAGATACCCTTTCCTACGAGCAGTACTTC | CASSPLDTLSYEQYF | few | TRBV28 | - | TRBJ2-7
TGTGCCAGCAGCGCTTCAGTGTCCCGAGGCACTGAAGCTTTCTTT | CASSASVSRGTEAFF | - | TRBV9 | - | TRBJ1-1
TGCGCCAGCAGCTCCGTAGGAAGCGGGAGGGTTAGCACAGATACGCAGTATTTT | CASSSVGSGRVSTDTQYF | few | TRBV5-1 | TRBD2 | TRBJ2-3
TGTGCCAGCAGCCCCCTAGGCAGGGCCTATGGCTACACCTTC | CASSPLGRAYGYTF | - | TRBV6-5 | - | TRBJ1-2
TGTGCCAGCAGACAGGGGGCTGGCATGAACACTGAAGCTTTCTTT | CASRQGAGMNTEAFF | few | TRBV6-5 | TRBD1 | TRBJ1-1
TGTGCCAGCAGCTTGTCGGGACAGGGTTCATTCTTT | CASSLSGQGSFF | few | TRBV5-6 | TRBD1 | TRBJ1-1
TGTGCCAGCAGTTCTCTAGCGGCACGGGAGACCCAGTACTTC | CASSSLAARETQYF | - | TRBV6-5 | TRBD2 | TRBJ2-5
TGTGCCAGCAGCTTGACCTCGGATCAGCCCCAGCATTTT | CASSLTSDQPQHF | - | TRBV5-5 | - | TRBJ1-5
TGTGCCAGCAGCTTGGTGGGACAAATTAATTCACCCCTCCACTTT | CASSLVGQINSPLHF | - | TRBV5-4 | - | TRBJ1-6
TGTGCCAGCGGGGCTGGAGGGTACACCGGGGAGCTGTTTTTT | CASGAGGYTGELFF | - | TRBV14 | - | TRBJ2-2
TGCGCCAGCAGCCTACAGCAGGGGACCGGGGAGACCCAGTACTTC | CASSLQQGTGETQYF | once | TRBV4-1 | - | TRBJ2-5
TGCGCCAGCAGCCTGGGACTACCCCCTGACGAGCAGTACTTC | CASSLGLPPDEQYF | - | TRBV10-2 | TRBD2 | TRBJ2-7
TGCGCCAGCAGCCAAGATGGGGACAGGAACAATGAGCAGTTCTTC | CASSQDGDRNNEQFF | - | TRBV4-3 | TRBD1 | TRBJ2-1
TGTGCCAGCAGCTTCCTAGGAGCGGGGGAAGAGACCCAGTACTTC | CASSFLGAGEETQYF | - | TRBV7-8 | TRBD2 | TRBJ2-5
TGTGCCAGCAGCCTCGAGGGAGGGGGAGGCACAGATACGCAGTATTTT | CASSLEGGGGTDTQYF | - | TRBV9 | - | TRBJ2-3
TGTGCCAGCAGTTTAAACCCTAGCTCCTACAATGAGCAGTTCTTC | CASSLNPSSYNEQFF | few | TRBV28 | - | TRBJ2-1
TGTGCCAGTAGGTCGACAGGGGGCTTTCAGGAGACCCAGTACTTC | CASRSTGGFQETQYF | - | TRBV19 | TRBD1 | TRBJ2-5
TGTGCCAGCAGCTTCGACAGGGAGGAGGGTCAGCCCCAGCATTTT | CASSFDREEGQPQHF | - | TRBV6-5 | TRBD1 | TRBJ1-5
TGTGCCAGCAGCCCCCGACTAGCGGGAGGGCGAGAGACCCAGTACTTC | CASSPRLAGGRETQYF | few | TRBV5-5 | TRBD2 | TRBJ2-5
TGCGCCAGCAGCTTGATCACAGGTTCCTACGAGCAGTACTTC | CASSLITGSYEQYF | few | TRBV5-1 | - | TRBJ2-7
TGCGCCAGCAGCTTGGTGTGGACTAGCGCCGACGAGCAGTACTTC | CASSLVWTSADEQYF | - | TRBV5-1 | TRBD2 | TRBJ2-7
TGTGCCAGTAGGGACACAAACCAAGAGACCCAGTACTTC | CASRDTNQETQYF | - | TRBV19 | - | TRBJ2-5
TGTGCCAGCAGGCCTTCAGGGGGGAGGAGCTCCTACGAGCAGTACTTC | CASRPSGGRSSYEQYF | - | TRBV7-9 | - | TRBJ2-7
TGTGCCAGCAGTATCCAGGGGTTCGGCTACACCTTC | CASSIQGFGYTF | - | TRBV28 | - | TRBJ1-2
TGCAGCGTTGAAGAACGGTCCGGCTCCTACGAGCAGTACTTC | CSVEERSGSYEQYF | - | TRBV29-1 | - | TRBJ2-7
TGTGCCAGCAGGGAACAGGGGGCAGGCACTGAAGCTTTCTTT | CASREQGAGTEAFF | - | TRBV7-9 | TRBD1 | TRBJ1-1
TGTGCCAGCAGTGAAGCGCTGGGGGGCAATGAGCAGTTCTTC | CASSEALGGNEQFF | - | TRBV6-1 | - | TRBJ2-1
TGCGCCAGCAGTGTCTCGACTAGCGGGAGTTCCTACGAGCAGTACTTC | CASSVSTSGSSYEQYF | - | TRBV10-2 | TRBD2 | TRBJ2-7
TGTGCCAGCAGAAAAGGGGTTGTGGATCAGCCCCAGCATTTT | CASRKGVVDQPQHF | - | TRBV6-6 | - | TRBJ1-5
TGTGCCAGCAGTTACTCTTACAGGGACCAGCCCCAGCATTTT | CASSYSYRDQPQHF | - | TRBV6-5 | - | TRBJ1-5
TGTGCCAGCAGGGGGACAGGGGGGAGCTATGGCTACACCTTC | CASRGTGGSYGYTF | - | TRBV25-1 | TRBD1 | TRBJ1-2
TGTGCCAGCAGCTTGCCCGCAGCGGGAGGCACTCAAGAGACCCAGTACTTC | CASSLPAAGGTQETQYF | few | TRBV5-4 | TRBD2 | TRBJ2-5
TGTGCCAGCAAGAGACTAGCCGACTACAATGAGCAGTTCTTC | CASKRLADYNEQFF | few | TRBV6-5 | TRBD2 | TRBJ2-1
TGTGCCAGTAGATTCGGCGGGGGGATCACAGATACGCAGTATTTT | CASRFGGGITDTQYF | - | TRBV19 | TRBD2 | TRBJ2-3
TGTGCCAGCAGCTCGCCCGAGACTAGCGCCTACAATGAGCAGTTCTTC | CASSSPETSAYNEQFF | once | TRBV7-9 | TRBD2 | TRBJ2-1
TGTGCCAGCAGCTACCGGGACAGGCGCTATGGCTACACCTTC | CASSYRDRRYGYTF | few | TRBV6-5 | TRBD1 | TRBJ1-2
TGTGCCAGCACTCTCCCGGGACAGGGGGACACTGAAGCTTTCTTT | CASTLPGQGDTEAFF | - | TRBV5-6 | TRBD1 | TRBJ1-1
TGTGCCACCAGCAGAGATCGGACAGGAAATCAGCCCCAGCATTTT | CATSRDRTGNQPQHF | - | TRBV15 | TRBD1 | TRBJ1-5